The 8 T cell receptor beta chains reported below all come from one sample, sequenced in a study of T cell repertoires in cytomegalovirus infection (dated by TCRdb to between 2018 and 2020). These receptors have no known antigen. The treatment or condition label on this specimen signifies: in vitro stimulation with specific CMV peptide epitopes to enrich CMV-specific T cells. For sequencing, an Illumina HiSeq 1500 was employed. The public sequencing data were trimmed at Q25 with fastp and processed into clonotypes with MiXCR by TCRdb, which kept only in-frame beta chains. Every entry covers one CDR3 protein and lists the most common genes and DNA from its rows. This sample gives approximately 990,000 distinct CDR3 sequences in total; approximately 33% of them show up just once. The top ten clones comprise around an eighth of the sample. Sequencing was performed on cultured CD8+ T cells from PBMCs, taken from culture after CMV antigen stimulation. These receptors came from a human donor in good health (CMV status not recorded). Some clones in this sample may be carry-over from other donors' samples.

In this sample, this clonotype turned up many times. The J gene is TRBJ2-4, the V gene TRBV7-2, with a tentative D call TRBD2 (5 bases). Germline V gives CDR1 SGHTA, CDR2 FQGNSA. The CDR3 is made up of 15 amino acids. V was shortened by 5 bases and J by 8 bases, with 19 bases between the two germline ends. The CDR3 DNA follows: TGTGCCAGCAGCCCCCTAGCAGTGATTCAAGACATTCAGTACTTC. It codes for CASSPLAVIQDIQYF.

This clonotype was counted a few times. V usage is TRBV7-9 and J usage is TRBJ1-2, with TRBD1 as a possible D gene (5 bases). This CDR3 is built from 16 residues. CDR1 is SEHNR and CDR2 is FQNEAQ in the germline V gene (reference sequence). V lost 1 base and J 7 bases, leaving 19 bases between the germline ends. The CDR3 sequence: CASSLGGALKGSGYTF. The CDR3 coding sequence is TGTGCCAGCAGCTTAGGTGGGGCTTTGAAGGGATCTGGCTACACCTTC.

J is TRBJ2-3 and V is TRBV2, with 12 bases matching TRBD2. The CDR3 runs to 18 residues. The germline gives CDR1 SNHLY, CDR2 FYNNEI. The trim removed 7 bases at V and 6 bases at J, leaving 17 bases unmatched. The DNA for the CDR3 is TGTGCCAGCACATCAGCGACTAGCGGGGGCCCAAATGCTGATACGCAGTATTTT. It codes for CASTSATSGGPNADTQYF.

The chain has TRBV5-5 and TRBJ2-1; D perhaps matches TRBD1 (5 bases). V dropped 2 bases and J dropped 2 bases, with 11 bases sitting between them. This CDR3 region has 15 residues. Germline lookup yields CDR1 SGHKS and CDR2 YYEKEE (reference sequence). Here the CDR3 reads CASSLPRATYNEQFF. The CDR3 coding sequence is TGTGCCAGCAGCTTACCCAGGGCCACCTACAATGAGCAGTTCTTC. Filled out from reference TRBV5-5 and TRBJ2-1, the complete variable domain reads DAGVTQSPTHLIKTRGQQVTLRCSPISGHKSVSWYQQVLGQGPQFIFQYYEKEERGRGNFPDRFSARQFPNYSSELNVNALLLGDSALYLCASSLPRATYNEQFFGPGTRLTVL.

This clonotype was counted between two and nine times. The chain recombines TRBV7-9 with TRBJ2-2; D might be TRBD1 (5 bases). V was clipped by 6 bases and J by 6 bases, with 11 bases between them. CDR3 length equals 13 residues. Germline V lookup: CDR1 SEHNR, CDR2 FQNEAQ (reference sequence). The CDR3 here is CASSSRAPGELFF. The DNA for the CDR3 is TGTGCCAGCAGTTCCAGGGCCCCCGGGGAGCTGTTTTTT.

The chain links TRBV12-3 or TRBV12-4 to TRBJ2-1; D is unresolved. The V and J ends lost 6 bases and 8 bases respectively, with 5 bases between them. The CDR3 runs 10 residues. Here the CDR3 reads CASSNDEQFF. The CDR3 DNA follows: TGTGCCAGCAGCAACGATGAGCAGTTCTTC.

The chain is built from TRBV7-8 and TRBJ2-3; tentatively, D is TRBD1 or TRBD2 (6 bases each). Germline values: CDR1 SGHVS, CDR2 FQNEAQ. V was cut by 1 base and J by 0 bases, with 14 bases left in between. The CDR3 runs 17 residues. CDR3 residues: CASSLGIPGGSTDTQYF. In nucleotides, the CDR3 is TGTGCCAGCAGCTTAGGGATCCCCGGGGGCAGCACAGATACGCAGTATTTT.

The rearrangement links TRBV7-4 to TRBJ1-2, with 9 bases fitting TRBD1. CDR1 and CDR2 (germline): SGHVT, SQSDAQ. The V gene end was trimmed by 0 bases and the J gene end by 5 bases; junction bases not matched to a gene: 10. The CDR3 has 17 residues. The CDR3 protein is CASSLALPGQGNYGYTF. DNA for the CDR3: TGTGCCAGCAGCTTAGCGCTCCCCGGACAGGGGAATTATGGCTACACCTTC.